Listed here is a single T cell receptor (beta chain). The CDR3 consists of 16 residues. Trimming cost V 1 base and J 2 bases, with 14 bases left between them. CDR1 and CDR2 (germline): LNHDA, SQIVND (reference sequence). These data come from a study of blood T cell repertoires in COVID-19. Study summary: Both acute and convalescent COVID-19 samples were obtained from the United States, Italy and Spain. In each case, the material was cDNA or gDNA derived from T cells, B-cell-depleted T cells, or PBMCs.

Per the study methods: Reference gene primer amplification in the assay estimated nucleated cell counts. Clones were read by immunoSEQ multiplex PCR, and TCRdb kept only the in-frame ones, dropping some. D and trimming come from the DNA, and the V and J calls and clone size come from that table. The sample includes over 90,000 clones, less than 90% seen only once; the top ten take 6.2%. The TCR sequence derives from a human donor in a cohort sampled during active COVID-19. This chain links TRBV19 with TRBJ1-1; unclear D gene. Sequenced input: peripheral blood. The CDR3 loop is CASSIAARSGNTEAFF. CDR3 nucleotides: TGTGCCAGTAGTATAGCGGCGCGGTCGGGAAACACTGAAGCTTTCTTT.